What follows are 24 T cell receptor beta chains derived from one specimen sequenced in a study of T cell responses to AZD1222 COVID-19 vaccine. The protocol was immunoSEQ multiplex PCR, while the TCRdb copy is restricted to in-frame clones and leaves out a portion. The sample consists of about 100,000 clones, nearly 95% of them appearing once. The material was peripheral blood, obtained on day 0 of AZD1222 vaccination. The receptor set was obtained from an adult in good health.

The genes are TRBV2 and TRBJ2-7; no firm D call. Trimming stripped 6 bases from V and 2 bases from J, with 5 bases between. CDR3 length: 11 residues. Germline V lookup: CDR1 SNHLY, CDR2 FYNNEI. CDR3 DNA sequence: TGTGCCAGCAGGAACCCCTACGAGCAGTACTTC. Amino acids: CASRNPYEQYF.

This clone was seen a handful of times. The gene calls are TRBV27 and TRBJ2-2; tentatively, D is TRBD2 (5 bases). CDR3 length: 15 amino acids. V was trimmed by 4 bases and J by 7 bases, leaving 16 bases between them. The germline V gene encodes CDR1 MNHEY and CDR2 SMNVEV (reference sequence). CDR3 in DNA: TGTGCCAGCAGTTCGCGGGCGGGTTCCCTCGGGGAGCTGTTTTTT. Its protein product is CASSSRAGSLGELFF.

The chain has TRBV24-1 and TRBJ1-5; 7 bases agree with TRBD1. V lost 4 bases and J lost 0; bases outside the gene matches: 2. CDR3 length equals 15 residues. Germline CDR1 reads KGHDR; CDR2 reads SFDVKD. The CDR3 sequence is CATSDRGYSNQPQHF. Here the CDR3 DNA reads TGTGCCACCAGTGACAGGGGGTATAGCAATCAGCCCCAGCATTTT.

The V and J genes are TRBV3-1 (or the pseudogene TRBV3-2) and TRBJ2-1; 7 nucleotides align to TRBD2. V lost 1 base to trimming and J lost 9 bases; unmatched junction nucleotides: 6. The CDR3 length is 14 residues. Germline-derived CDR1 and CDR2 are LGHDT and YNNKEL (reference sequence). For the CDR3, the DNA is TGTGCCAGCAGCCAAGGGACTAGGCAGGGTGAGCAGTTCTTC. Translating it yields CASSQGTRQGEQFF.

The rearrangement links TRBV12-2 to TRBJ1-6. TRBV12-2 counts as a pseudogene. This CDR3 comprises 13 residues. The CDR3 here is CASRPLRGSPLHF. The DNA for the CDR3 is TGTGCAAGTCGCCCCCTCCGGGGGTCACCCCTCCACTTT.

The rearrangement uses TRBV10-3 and TRBJ1-1, with D hard to call. CDR3 size: 14 residues. Trimming stripped 7 bases from V and 0 bases from J, with 12 bases between. Germline V gives CDR1 ENHRY, CDR2 SYGVKD. The CDR3 reads CAIKRVSMNTEAFF. The CDR3 DNA follows: TGTGCCATCAAGAGGGTCTCCATGAACACTGAAGCTTTCTTT.

The gene calls are TRBV27 and TRBJ2-3, with D possibly matching TRBD2 (6 bases). Between the trimmed V and J ends, which lost 7 bases and 4 bases, there was a span of 21 bases. The CDR3 has 16 residues. CDR1 and CDR2 from the germline V gene are MNHEY and SMNVEV (reference sequence). The CDR3 loop is CASTPSGGDSADTQYF. CDR3 DNA: TGTGCCAGCACCCCAAGTGGCGGGGATTCCGCAGATACGCAGTATTTT.

Note on this clone: Compared with germline, one end of the junction differs, possibly owing to a read error. The rearrangement uses TRBV2 and TRBJ2-4; 11 bases fit TRBD2. The CDR3 runs to 19 residues. Germline CDR1 reads SNHLY; CDR2 reads FYNNEI. The CDR3 sequence: CASSPIAGGSLFTKHSSGF. The CDR3 nucleotides are TGTGCCAGCAGCCCCATAGCGGGAGGGTCCCTTTTTACAAAACATTCGTCCGGCTTC.

The V call is TRBV11-2, the J call TRBJ1-5; 9 bases fit TRBD1. The CDR3 loop spans 18 amino acids. V was pared by 0 bases and J by 3 bases, with 9 bases of the junction left unmatched. CDR1 SGHAT and CDR2 FQNNGV come from the germline V gene. The CDR3 region has the DNA TGTGCCAGCAGCTTAGATGGGGACAGGGCTTTATTCAATCAGCCCCAGCATTTT. Amino acid sequence: CASSLDGDRALFNQPQHF.

The gene calls are TRBV2 and TRBJ2-2; TRBD1 is a possible D gene (5 bases). Trimming shortened V by 8 bases and J by 4 bases, and 11 bases separated the two germline ends. Germline V gene lookup returns CDR1 SNHLY and CDR2 FYNNEI. The CDR3 has 13 amino acids. In nucleotides, the CDR3 is TGTGCCAGCTCCAGGACACCCACCGGGGAGCTGTTTTTT. Protein product: CASSRTPTGELFF.

The chain links TRBV12-5 to TRBJ2-3; D possibly matches TRBD1 or TRBD2 (5 bases each). This CDR3 spans 14 amino acids. The germline V gene encodes CDR1 LGHNT and CDR2 FRNRAP. The V gene lost 2 bases and the J gene lost 1 base, with 7 bases spanning the gap. The chain's CDR3 is CASGLRGGTDTQYF. CDR3 sequence (DNA): TGTGCTAGTGGTTTGAGGGGAGGCACAGATACGCAGTATTTT. Using reference TRBV12-5 and TRBJ2-3 for the parts outside the CDR3, the full variable domain is DARVTQTPRHKVTEMGQEVTMRCQPILGHNTVFWYRQTMMQGLELLAYFRNRAPLDDSGMPKDRFSAEMPDATLATLKIQPSEPRDSAVYFCASGLRGGTDTQYFGPGTRLTVL.

V gene TRBV3-1 (or the pseudogene TRBV3-2) combines with J gene TRBJ1-2; D may be TRBD1 (6 bases). CDR1 is LGHDT, CDR2 YNNKEL, per germline (reference sequence). The CDR3 runs 12 residues. V was shortened by 2 bases and J by 7 bases, with 8 bases between the two germline ends. This chain's CDR3 is CASSQQGTGYTF. In DNA, the CDR3 is TGTGCCAGCAGCCAACAGGGGACTGGCTACACCTTC.

The chain is built from TRBV5-1 and TRBJ1-2, with a weak D call TRBD1 (5 bases). Germline V gene data show CDR1 as SGHRS and CDR2 as YFSETQ. The CDR3 runs to 14 residues. V lost 2 bases and J lost 4, with 12 bases in between. CDR3 sequence: CASSFGGIFYGYTF. CDR3 bases: TGCGCCAGCAGCTTCGGGGGGATTTTCTATGGCTACACCTTC.

The J gene is TRBJ1-2, the V gene TRBV5-6; maybe TRBD1 (5 bases). The V end lost 0 bases, the J end lost 2 bases, and 14 bases lay between the germline ends. Germline loops: CDR1 SGHDT, CDR2 YYEEEE. The CDR3 is made up of 16 amino acids. CDR3 loop: CASSLVGGGENYGYTF. The DNA for the CDR3 is TGTGCCAGCAGCTTGGTCGGGGGTGGGGAGAACTATGGCTACACCTTC.

The chain joins TRBV28 to TRBJ1-1, with D unresolved. The V gene lost 5 bases and the J gene lost 7 bases, with 11 bases spanning the gap. CDR1 and CDR2 from the germline V gene are MDHEN and SYDVKM. The CDR3 has 12 amino acids. The CDR3 spells CASSPFGYEAFF. The CDR3 DNA reads as TGTGCCAGCAGTCCGTTCGGATATGAAGCTTTCTTT.

The chain employs TRBV18 and TRBJ1-2; 8 bases line up with TRBD1. CDR1 and CDR2 from the germline V gene are KGHSH and LQKENI. Losses at the gene ends were 1 base for V and 6 bases for J; bases not matched to a gene: 10. The CDR3 sequence is 16 residues long. Here the CDR3 DNA reads TGTGCCAGCTCACCACTCGGACAGGGACGTTTGGATGGCTACACCTTC. Protein sequence: CASSPLGQGRLDGYTF.

This rearrangement joins TRBV28 to TRBJ2-3; D call uncertain. This CDR3 spans 15 amino acids. CDR1 is MDHEN, CDR2 SYDVKM, per germline. With 8 bases removed from V and 0 bases from J, the gap between germline ends came to 15 bases. The CDR3, as DNA: TGTGCCAGCTCGGAGCGTCTATCTAGCACAGATACGCAGTATTTT. It specifies CASSERLSSTDTQYF.

This chain joins TRBV11-2 and TRBJ2-2; D is ambiguous. CDR3 length: 12 amino acids. V was shortened by 6 bases and J by 6 bases, with 8 bases between the two germline ends. Looked up from germline, CDR1 is SGHAT and CDR2 is FQNNGV. DNA of the CDR3: TGTGCCAGCAGGCCCCTTTCCGGGGAGCTGTTTTTT. Amino acids: CASRPLSGELFF.

V is TRBV29-1 and J is TRBJ2-5; 8 nucleotides agree with TRBD1. Trimming cost V 3 bases and J 5 bases; bases outside gene matches: 5. Germline values: CDR1 SQVTM, CDR2 ANQGSEA. The CDR3 runs 13 residues. CDR3 protein: CSVDETGGETQYF. The CDR3 DNA reads TGCAGCGTTGATGAAACAGGGGGGGAGACCCAGTACTTC.

The V call is TRBV7-3, the J call TRBJ1-2; 10 positions agree with TRBD1. Germline CDR1 reads SGHTA; CDR2 reads FQGTGA. This CDR3 comprises 14 residues. J was trimmed by 6 bases and V by 6 bases; bases with no gene match: 7. The CDR3 DNA follows: TGTGCCAGCAGATCCGGGACAGGGGCCGATGGCTACACCTTC. It translates to CASRSGTGADGYTF.

Only one count was recorded for this clone. This CDR3 reads CASSPYGAGFYNEQFF. CDR3 sequence (DNA): TGTGCCAGCAGTCCGTATGGAGCGGGTTTCTACAATGAGCAGTTCTTC. The chain has TRBV28 and TRBJ2-1; maybe TRBD2 (6 bases). Germline V gives CDR1 MDHEN, CDR2 SYDVKM. The CDR3 covers 16 residues. V lost 5 bases and J 3 bases, leaving 17 bases between the germline ends.

The gene calls are TRBV28 and TRBJ2-1, with 12 bases lining up with TRBD2. The CDR3 runs to 15 residues. CDR1 and CDR2 (germline): MDHEN, SYDVKM. With 3 bases clipped from V and 6 bases from J, the junction kept 3 bases outside the gene matches. Here the CDR3 DNA reads TGTGCCAGCAGTTTGCTAGCGGGAGGGCCCAATGAGCAGTTCTTC. Translating it yields CASSLLAGGPNEQFF.

This clone was counted between two and nine times. The chain joins TRBV9 to TRBJ2-1, with 7 positions matching TRBD2. The CDR3 covers 17 residues. V lost 0 bases, J lost 8 bases, and 14 bases stayed unmatched. Germline assignment: CDR1 SGDLS and CDR2 YYNGEE. The CDR3 nucleotides are TGTGCCAGCAGCGTAGGAAGAAGGGCGGGAGTATACGATGAGCAGTTCTTC. Translated, it gives CASSVGRRAGVYDEQFF.

V gene TRBV18 combines with J gene TRBJ2-2, with D possibly TRBD1 on 5 matching bases. The length of the CDR3 is 14 residues. Trimming cost V 4 bases and J 3 bases, with 9 bases left between them. Per germline, CDR1 KGHSH and CDR2 LQKENI. The CDR3: CASSLRDDTGELFF. Here the CDR3 DNA reads TGTGCCAGCTCACTCAGGGATGACACCGGGGAGCTGTTTTTT.